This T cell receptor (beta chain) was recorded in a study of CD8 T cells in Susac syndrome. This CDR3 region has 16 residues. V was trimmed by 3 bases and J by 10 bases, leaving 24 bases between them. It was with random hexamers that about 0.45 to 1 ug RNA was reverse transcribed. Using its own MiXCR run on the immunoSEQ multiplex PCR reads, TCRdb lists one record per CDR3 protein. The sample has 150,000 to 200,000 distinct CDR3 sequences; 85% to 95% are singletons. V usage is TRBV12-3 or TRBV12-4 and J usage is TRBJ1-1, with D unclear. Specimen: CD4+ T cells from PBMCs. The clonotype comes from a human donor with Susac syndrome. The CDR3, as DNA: TGTGCCAGCAGTTTTATGGGTAGAGGGCGTCCTGGCGGAGCTTTCTTT. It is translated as CASSFMGRGRPGGAFF.